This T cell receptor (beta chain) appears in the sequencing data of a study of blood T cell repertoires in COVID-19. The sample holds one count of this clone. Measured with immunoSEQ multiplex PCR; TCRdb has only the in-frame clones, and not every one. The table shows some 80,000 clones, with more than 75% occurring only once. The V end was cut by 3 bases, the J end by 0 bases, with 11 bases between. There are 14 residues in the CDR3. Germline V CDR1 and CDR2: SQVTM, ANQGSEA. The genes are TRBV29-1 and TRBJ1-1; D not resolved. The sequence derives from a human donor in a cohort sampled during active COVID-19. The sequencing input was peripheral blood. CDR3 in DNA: TGCAGCGTTGATTCTCGGAGCATGAACACTGAAGCTTTCTTT. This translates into CSVDSRSMNTEAFF. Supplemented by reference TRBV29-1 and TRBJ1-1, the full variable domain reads SAVISQKPSRDICQRGTSLTIQCQVDSQVTMMFWYRQQPGQSLTLIATANQGSEATYESGFVIDKFPISRPNLTFSTLTVSNMSPEDSSIYLCSVDSRSMNTEAFFGQGTRLTVV.